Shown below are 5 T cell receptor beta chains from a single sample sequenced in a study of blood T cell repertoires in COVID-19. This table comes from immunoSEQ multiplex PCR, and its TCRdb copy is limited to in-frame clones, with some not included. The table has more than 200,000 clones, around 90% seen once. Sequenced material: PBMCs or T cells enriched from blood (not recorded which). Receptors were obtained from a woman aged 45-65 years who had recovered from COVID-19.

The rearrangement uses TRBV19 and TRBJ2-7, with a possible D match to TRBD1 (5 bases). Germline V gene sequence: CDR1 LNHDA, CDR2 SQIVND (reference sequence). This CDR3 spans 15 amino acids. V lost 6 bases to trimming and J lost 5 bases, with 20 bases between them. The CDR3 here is CASSNRGQGRDEQYF. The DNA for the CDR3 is TGTGCCAGTAGCAATAGGGGTCAGGGTAGGGACGAGCAGTACTTC.

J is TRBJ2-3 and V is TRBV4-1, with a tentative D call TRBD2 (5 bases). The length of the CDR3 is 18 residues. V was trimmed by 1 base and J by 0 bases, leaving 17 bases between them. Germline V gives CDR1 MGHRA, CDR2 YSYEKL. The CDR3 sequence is CASSQGMVGIFSTDTQYF. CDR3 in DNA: TGCGCCAGCAGCCAAGGAATGGTCGGGATATTCAGCACAGATACGCAGTATTTT.

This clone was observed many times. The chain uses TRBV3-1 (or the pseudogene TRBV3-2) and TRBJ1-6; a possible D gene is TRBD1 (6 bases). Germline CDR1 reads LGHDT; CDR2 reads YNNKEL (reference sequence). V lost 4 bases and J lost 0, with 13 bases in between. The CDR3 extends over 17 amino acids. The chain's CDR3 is CASSLSGHISYNSPLHF. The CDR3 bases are TGTGCCAGCAGCCTCTCGGGACACATCTCCTATAATTCACCCCTCCACTTT.

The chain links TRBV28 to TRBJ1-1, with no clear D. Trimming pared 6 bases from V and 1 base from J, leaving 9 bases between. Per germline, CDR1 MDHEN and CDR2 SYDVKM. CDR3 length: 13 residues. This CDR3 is CASRSVRNTEAFF. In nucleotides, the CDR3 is TGTGCCAGCAGGTCTGTCCGGAACACTGAAGCTTTCTTT. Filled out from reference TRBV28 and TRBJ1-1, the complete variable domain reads DVKVTQSSRYLVKRTGEKVFLECVQDMDHENMFWYRQDPGLGLRLIYFSYDVKMKEKGDIPEGYSVSREKKERFSLILESASTNQTSMYLCASRSVRNTEAFFGQGTRLTVV.

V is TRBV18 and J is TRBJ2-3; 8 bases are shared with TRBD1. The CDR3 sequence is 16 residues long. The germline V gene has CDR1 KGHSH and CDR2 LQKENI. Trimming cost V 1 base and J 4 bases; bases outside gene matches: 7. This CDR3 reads CASSPRTGRPADTQYF. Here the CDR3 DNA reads TGTGCCAGCTCACCACGGACAGGGAGGCCGGCAGATACGCAGTATTTT.